This T cell receptor beta chain was documented in a study of blood T cell repertoires in COVID-19. The CDR3 runs 15 residues. With 0 bases clipped from V and 4 bases from J, the junction kept 2 bases outside the gene matches. Germline V gene lookup returns CDR1 LGHNA and CDR2 YNFKEQ. A few counts support this clone. Other DNA sequences in this sample translate to the same CDR3. TCRdb's copy holds only in-frame clones and misses some; the assay was immunoSEQ multiplex PCR. The table includes fewer than 300,000 clones, around 89% detected once. V gene TRBV4-2 combines with J gene TRBJ2-3, with 9 bases aligning to TRBD2. The TCR sequence derives from a man aged 25 to 40 with acute or convalescent COVID-19. What was sequenced was peripheral blood. For the CDR3, the DNA is TGTGCCAGCAGCCAAGAGCGGGGGGGCCCAGATACGCAGTATTTT. It translates to CASSQERGGPDTQYF.